The 14 T cell receptor beta chains presented below share a single source sample, sequenced in a study of Ad26.COV2.S vaccination and SARS-CoV-2 variants. The protocol was immunoSEQ multiplex PCR, while the TCRdb copy is restricted to in-frame clones and leaves out a portion. The profile shows over 350,000 clones, about 88% of them singletons. Sample treatment: roughly 19 received Ad26.COV2.S at low or high dose, single or two shots; 5 received placebo; per-sample allocation not given. Samples came from day 63 after the first vaccine or placebo injection. The source was peripheral blood, collected in a trial of Ad26.COV2.S vaccine versus placebo. These receptor sequences come from a person between 18 and 65 years old who received the Ad26.COV2.S COVID-19 vaccine or a placebo.

The rearrangement links TRBV12-3 or TRBV12-4 to TRBJ2-5; D is unclear. The CDR3 loop spans 13 amino acids. Trimming removed 2 bases at V and 4 bases at J, with 8 bases between. CDR3 amino acids: CASSLTGLETQYF. For the CDR3, the DNA is TGTGCCAGCAGTTTAACCGGGTTAGAGACCCAGTACTTC.

The V call is TRBV2, the J call TRBJ1-1; D may be TRBD1 (5 bases). Germline lookup yields CDR1 SNHLY and CDR2 FYNNEI. Trimming pared 2 bases from V and 0 bases from J, leaving 7 bases between. There are 14 residues in the CDR3. In nucleotides, the CDR3 is TGTGCCAGCAGTGAACAGGGCATGAACACTGAAGCTTTCTTT. This gives the protein CASSEQGMNTEAFF. The complete variable domain, with remaining parts taken from reference TRBV2 and TRBJ1-1, reads EPEVTQTPSHQVTQMGQEVILRCVPISNHLYFYWYRQILGQKVEFLVSFYNNEISEKSEIFDDQFSVERPDGSNFTLKIRSTKLEDSAMYFCASSEQGMNTEAFFGQGTRLTVV.

The J gene is TRBJ1-1, the V gene TRBV29-1; D is unresolved. CDR1 is SQVTM, CDR2 ANQGSEA, per germline. The CDR3 is 13 amino acids. Trimming removed 3 bases at V and 1 base at J, with 9 bases between. The CDR3 sequence: CSVEAGPNTEAFF. The CDR3 bases are TGCAGCGTTGAGGCAGGTCCGAACACTGAAGCTTTCTTT.

This rearrangement joins TRBV7-9 to TRBJ1-1; D remains ambiguous. The CDR3 covers 12 residues. Trimming stripped 6 bases from V and 6 bases from J, with 11 bases between. CDR1 and CDR2 from the germline V gene are SEHNR and FQNEAQ (reference sequence). The CDR3: CASSPLGPEAFF. In nucleotides, the CDR3 is TGTGCCAGCAGTCCCCTGGGCCCTGAAGCTTTCTTT. The variable domain in full, with the rest retrieved from reference TRBV7-9 and TRBJ1-1, is DTGVSQNPRHKITKRGQNVTFRCDPISEHNRLYWYRQTLGQGPEFLTYFQNEAQLEKSRLLSDRFSAERPKGSFSTLEIQRTEQGDSAMYLCASSPLGPEAFFGQGTRLTVV.

This clone showed up just once. This chain links TRBV2 with TRBJ2-1, with D possibly matching TRBD2 (5 bases). The CDR3 length is 15 residues. CDR1 and CDR2 (germline): SNHLY, FYNNEI. V lost 3 bases, J lost 2 bases, and 11 bases lay in between. CDR3 nucleotide sequence: TGTGCCAGCAGTGAGGACGGGGAAGCCTACAATGAGCAGTTCTTC. Translation: CASSEDGEAYNEQFF.

The chain carries TRBV7-2 and TRBJ2-1; 13 positions agree with TRBD2. The J segment lost 9 bases and the V segment lost 5 bases, leaving 10 bases of the junction unmatched. Germline V lookup: CDR1 SGHTA, CDR2 FQGNSA. The CDR3 totals 16 residues. CDR3 DNA: TGTGCCAGCAGCCAAGACAGACTAGCGGGGGGTACTGAGCAGTTCTTC. Translation: CASSQDRLAGGTEQFF.

This chain links TRBV30 with TRBJ1-4, with D unresolved. Trimming took off 8 bases at V and 5 bases at J, with 15 bases between the two ends. Germline V lookup: CDR1 GTSNPN, CDR2 SVGIG (reference sequence). The CDR3 is 13 residues long. DNA for the CDR3: TGTGCCCTAAGCACGCGAGAAAATGAAAAACTGTTTTTT. Translated, it gives CALSTRENEKLFF.

The rearrangement uses TRBV7-8 and TRBJ1-4; possibly TRBD1 for D (5 bases). The V end was cut by 5 bases, the J end by 0 bases, with 10 bases between. From germline, CDR1 is SGHVS and CDR2 FQNEAQ. CDR3 length: 15 residues. The DNA for the CDR3 is TGTGCCAGCAGCCGGACACTTGCAACTAATGAAAAACTGTTTTTT. Encoded protein: CASSRTLATNEKLFF.

The gene calls are TRBV6-6 and TRBJ2-7; 13 bases match TRBD2. V shed 6 bases and J 2 bases; nucleotides not matched to a gene: 4. The germline V gene encodes CDR1 MNHNY and CDR2 SVGAGI (reference sequence). This CDR3 has 15 amino acids. CDR3 protein: CASSKGLAGTYEQYF. CDR3 coding DNA: TGTGCCAGCAGCAAGGGACTAGCGGGGACCTACGAGCAGTACTTC.

CDR3 in DNA: TGTGCCAGCAGCCCTCAGCCCTATAATTCACCCCTCCACTTT. It specifies CASSPQPYNSPLHF. The chain carries TRBV7-9 and TRBJ1-6, with unresolved D. CDR1 and CDR2 (germline): SEHNR, FQNEAQ (reference sequence). The V end lost 5 bases, the J end lost 2 bases, and 7 bases lay between the germline ends. The CDR3 contains 14 residues.

This chain links TRBV6-4 with TRBJ1-2; 8 bases map to TRBD1. CDR1 and CDR2 from the germline V gene are MRHNA and SNTAGT. V trimming: 8 bases; J trimming: 7 bases; junction bases outside the gene matches: 12. The CDR3 sequence is 14 residues long. CDR3 coding DNA: TGTGCCAGCGGAGGAGGGACAGGTCCTGGTGGCTACACCTTC. It yields the protein CASGGGTGPGGYTF.

The chain joins TRBV5-6 to TRBJ1-1; D is possibly TRBD1 (6 bases). V shed 0 bases and J shed 3 bases, with 18 bases lying between them. This CDR3 has 17 residues. Germline CDR1 reads SGHDT; CDR2 reads YYEEEE. CDR3 bases: TGTGCCAGCAGCTTGGTGACAGGTCCGAATAGTGACACTGAAGCTTTCTTT. It yields the protein CASSLVTGPNSDTEAFF. The entire variable domain, with the rest obtained from reference TRBV5-6 and TRBJ1-1, is as follows: DAGVTQSPTHLIKTRGQQVTLRCSPKSGHDTVSWYQQALGQGPQFIFQYYEEEERQRGNFPDRFSGHQFPNYSSELNVNALLLGDSALYLCASSLVTGPNSDTEAFFGQGTRLTVV.

The gene calls are TRBV20-1 and TRBJ2-1; tentative D call: TRBD1 (6 bases). Germline-derived CDR1 and CDR2 are DFQATT and SNEGSKA (reference sequence). V gave up 1 base and J gave up 15 bases, with 13 bases separating them. There are 11 residues in the CDR3. The CDR3 reads CSARVVDSRFF. CDR3 coding DNA: TGCAGTGCTAGAGTGGTGGACAGCCGGTTCTTC.

J is TRBJ2-2 and V is TRBV5-1; a possible D gene is TRBD1 (5 bases). Trimming cost V 4 bases and J 1 base, with 8 bases left between them. This CDR3 contains 14 residues. Looked up from germline, CDR1 is SGHRS and CDR2 is YFSETQ. CDR3 bases: TGCGCCAGCAGCACCGGACAGAACACCGGGGAGCTGTTTTTT. Translating gives CASSTGQNTGELFF.